Following are 9 T cell receptor beta chains from one sample sequenced in a study of T-cell memory formation after mild COVID-19. TCRdb ran MiXCR on the 5' RACE reads and lists one entry per CDR3 protein. The sample has approximately 480,000 distinct CDR3 sequences, approximately 18% seen once; the top ten hold 9% to 15%. Sequencing used PBMCs or a T cell subset sorted from them (not recorded which). Every receptor here comes from an adult woman who had mild COVID-19 (a few samples of this study predate the infection). Cell type and time point are not known.

V and J are TRBV15 and TRBJ2-2, with D unclear. The CDR3 consists of 14 residues. The V gene lost 0 bases and the J gene lost 1 base, with 3 bases spanning the gap. Germline V gene lookup returns CDR1 LNHNV and CDR2 YYDKDF (reference sequence). Written as DNA, the CDR3 is TGTGCCACCAGCAGAGACAGGAACACCGGGGAGCTGTTTTTT. Translated: CATSRDRNTGELFF. Drawing the rest from reference TRBV15 and TRBJ2-2, the complete variable domain is DAMVIQNPRYQVTQFGKPVTLSCSQTLNHNVMYWYQQKSSQAPKLLFHYYDKDFNNEADTPDNFQSRRPNTSFCFLDIRSPGLGDTAMYLCATSRDRNTGELFFGEGSRLTVL.

This chain joins TRBV2 and TRBJ2-7, with 8 positions matching TRBD1. Looked up from germline, CDR1 is SNHLY and CDR2 is FYNNEI. With 6 bases clipped from V and 4 bases from J, the junction kept 5 bases outside the gene matches. The CDR3 runs to 13 residues. The CDR3, as DNA: TGTGCCAGCAGGGACAGGGAGGCGTACGAGCAGTACTTC. Translation gives CASRDREAYEQYF. The complete variable domain, with remaining parts taken from reference TRBV2 and TRBJ2-7, reads EPEVTQTPSHQVTQMGQEVILRCVPISNHLYFYWYRQILGQKVEFLVSFYNNEISEKSEIFDDQFSVERPDGSNFTLKIRSTKLEDSAMYFCASRDREAYEQYFGPGTRLTVT.

The rearrangement uses TRBV24-1 and TRBJ2-3; D gene ambiguous. The germline V and J ends were trimmed by 3 bases and 4 bases, with 13 bases remaining between them. Germline V gene sequence: CDR1 KGHDR, CDR2 SFDVKD. The length of the CDR3 is 15 residues. CDR3 DNA sequence: TGTGCCACCAGTGATCCCTTGAGGAAGCCAGATACGCAGTATTTT. Residues: CATSDPLRKPDTQYF.

The chain is built from TRBV2 and TRBJ1-3; D gene unclear. This CDR3 comprises 11 residues. Germline V gene sequence: CDR1 SNHLY, CDR2 FYNNEI. Trimming pared 8 bases from V and 4 bases from J, leaving 6 bases between. The CDR3 protein is CASGRGNTIYF. The CDR3 DNA follows: TGTGCCAGCGGTAGGGGAAACACCATATATTTT.

V gene TRBV6-5 combines with J gene TRBJ2-5; the D call may be TRBD1 or TRBD2 (5 bases each). Germline CDR1 MNHEY, CDR2 SVGAGI. The V end lost 0 bases, the J end lost 2 bases, and 16 bases lay between the germline ends. The CDR3 runs to 17 residues. CDR3 coding DNA: TGTGCCAGCAGTTACTCAGTCGGCGTCGAGGGGCAAGAGACCCAGTACTTC. This gives the protein CASSYSVGVEGQETQYF.

The sample holds a few counts of this clonotype. V gene TRBV7-9 combines with J gene TRBJ1-1; TRBD1 matches at 7 bases. V dropped 6 bases and J dropped 4; count of bases not matched to a gene: 2. The CDR3 spans 12 residues. CDR1 SEHNR and CDR2 FQNEAQ come from the germline V gene (reference sequence). The CDR3 DNA reads as TGTGCCAGCAGAGCAGGGGGCACTGAAGCTTTCTTT. Amino acid sequence: CASRAGGTEAFF.

This chain joins TRBV9 and TRBJ2-3; possible D gene TRBD2, 5 bases. V was shortened by 2 bases and J by 0 bases, with 13 bases between the two germline ends. Germline V gene sequence: CDR1 SGDLS, CDR2 YYNGEE. The CDR3 covers 16 residues. The CDR3: CASSVRGNPSTDTQYF. The DNA for the CDR3 is TGTGCCAGCAGCGTCAGAGGGAACCCTAGCACAGATACGCAGTATTTT.

The chain combines TRBV2 with TRBJ2-1; unclear D gene. Germline V gives CDR1 SNHLY, CDR2 FYNNEI. The CDR3 is 12 residues long. The V end lost 3 bases, the J end lost 5 bases, and 5 bases lay between the germline ends. The CDR3 DNA is TGTGCCAGCAGTGACGCCGACAATGAGCAGTTCTTC. It specifies CASSDADNEQFF.

The chain combines TRBV20-1 with TRBJ2-1; D perhaps matches TRBD1 (7 bases). CDR1 is DFQATT, CDR2 SNEGSKA, per germline (reference sequence). With 6 bases removed from V and 6 bases from J, the gap between germline ends came to 18 bases. The CDR3 has 14 amino acids. CDR3 nucleotide sequence: TGCAGTGCCACAGATTACAGGGGAGGCAATGAGCAGTTCTTC. This encodes CSATDYRGGNEQFF.